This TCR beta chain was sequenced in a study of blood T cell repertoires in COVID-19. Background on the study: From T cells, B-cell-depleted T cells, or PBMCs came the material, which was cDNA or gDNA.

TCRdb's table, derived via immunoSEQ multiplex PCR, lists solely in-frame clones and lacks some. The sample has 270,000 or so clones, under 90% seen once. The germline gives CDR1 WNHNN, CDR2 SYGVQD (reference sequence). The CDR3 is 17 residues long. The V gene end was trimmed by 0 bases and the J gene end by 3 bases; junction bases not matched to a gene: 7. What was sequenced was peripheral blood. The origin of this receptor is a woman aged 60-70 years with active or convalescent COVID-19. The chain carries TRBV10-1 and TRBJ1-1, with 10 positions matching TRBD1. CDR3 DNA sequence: TGCGCCAGCAGTGAGTCGTGGACAGGGGGGTGTGACACTGAAGCTTTCTTT. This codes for CASSESWTGGCDTEAFF.